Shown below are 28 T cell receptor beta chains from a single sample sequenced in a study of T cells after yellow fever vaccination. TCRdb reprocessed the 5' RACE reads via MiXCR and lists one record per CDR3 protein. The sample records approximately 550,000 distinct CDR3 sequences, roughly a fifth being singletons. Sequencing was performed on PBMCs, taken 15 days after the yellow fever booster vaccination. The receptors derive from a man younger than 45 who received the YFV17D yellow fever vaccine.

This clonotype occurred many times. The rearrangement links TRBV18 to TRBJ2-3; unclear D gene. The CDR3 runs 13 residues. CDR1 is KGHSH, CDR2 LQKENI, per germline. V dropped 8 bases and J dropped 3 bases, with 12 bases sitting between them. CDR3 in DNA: TGTGCCAGCAGCCCTTCGAGTACAGATACGCAGTATTTT. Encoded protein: CASSPSSTDTQYF.

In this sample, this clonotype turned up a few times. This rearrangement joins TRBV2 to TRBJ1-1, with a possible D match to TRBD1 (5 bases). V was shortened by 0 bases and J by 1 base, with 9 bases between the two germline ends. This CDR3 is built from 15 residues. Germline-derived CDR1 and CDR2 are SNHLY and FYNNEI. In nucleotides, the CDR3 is TGTGCCAGCAGTGAAGCGGGGGTCGGGAACACTGAAGCTTTCTTT. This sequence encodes CASSEAGVGNTEAFF.

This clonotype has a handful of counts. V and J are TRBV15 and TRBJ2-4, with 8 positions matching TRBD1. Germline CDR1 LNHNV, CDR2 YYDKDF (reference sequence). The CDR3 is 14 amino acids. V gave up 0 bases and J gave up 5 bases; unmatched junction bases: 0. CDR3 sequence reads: CATSREDRENIQYF. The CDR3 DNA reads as TGTGCCACCAGCAGAGAGGACAGGGAAAACATTCAGTACTTC. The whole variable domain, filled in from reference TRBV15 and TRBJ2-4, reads DAMVIQNPRYQVTQFGKPVTLSCSQTLNHNVMYWYQQKSSQAPKLLFHYYDKDFNNEADTPDNFQSRRPNTSFCFLDIRSPGLGDTAMYLCATSREDRENIQYFGAGTRLSVL.

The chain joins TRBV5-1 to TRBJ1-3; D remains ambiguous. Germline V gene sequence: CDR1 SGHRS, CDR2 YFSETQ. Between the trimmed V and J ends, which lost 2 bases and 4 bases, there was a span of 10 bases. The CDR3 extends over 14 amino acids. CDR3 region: CASSFEGRGNTIYF. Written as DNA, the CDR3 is TGCGCCAGCAGCTTCGAGGGAAGGGGAAACACCATATATTTT.

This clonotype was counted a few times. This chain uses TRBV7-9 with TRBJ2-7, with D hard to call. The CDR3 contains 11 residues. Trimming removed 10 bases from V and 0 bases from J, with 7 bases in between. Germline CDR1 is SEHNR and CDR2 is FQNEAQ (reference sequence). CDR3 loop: CATLDSYEQYF. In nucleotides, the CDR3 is TGTGCCACCCTGGACTCCTACGAGCAGTACTTC.

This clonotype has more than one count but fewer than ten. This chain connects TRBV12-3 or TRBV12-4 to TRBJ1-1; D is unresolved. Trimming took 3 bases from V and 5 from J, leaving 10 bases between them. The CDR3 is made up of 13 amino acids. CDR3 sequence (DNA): TGTGCCAGCAGTTTTCAGGTAGATACTGAAGCTTTCTTT. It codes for CASSFQVDTEAFF.

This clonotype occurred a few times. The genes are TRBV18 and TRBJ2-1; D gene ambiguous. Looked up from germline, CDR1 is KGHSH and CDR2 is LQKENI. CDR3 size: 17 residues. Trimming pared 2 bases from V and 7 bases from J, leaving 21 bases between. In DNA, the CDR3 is TGTGCCAGCTCACCATCTGTAGGTTCCCCCGCCTCAAATGAGCAGTTCTTC. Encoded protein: CASSPSVGSPASNEQFF.

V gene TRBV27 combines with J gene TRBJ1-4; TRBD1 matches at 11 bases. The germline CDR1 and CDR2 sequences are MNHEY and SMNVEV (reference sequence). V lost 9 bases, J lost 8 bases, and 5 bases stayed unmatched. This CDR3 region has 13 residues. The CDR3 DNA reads TGTGCCAGTGGGACAGGGGGGCACGAAAAACTGTTTTTT. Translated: CASGTGGHEKLFF.

The CDR3: CASGRGSGNTIYF. Here the CDR3 DNA reads TGTGCCAGCGGAAGGGGATCAGGAAACACCATATATTTT. The V call is TRBV11-2, the J call TRBJ1-3, with TRBD1 as a possible D gene (5 bases). CDR3 length: 13 residues. The V gene's germline CDR1 is SGHAT and CDR2 FQNNGV. V was pared by 8 bases and J by 4 bases, with 12 bases between.

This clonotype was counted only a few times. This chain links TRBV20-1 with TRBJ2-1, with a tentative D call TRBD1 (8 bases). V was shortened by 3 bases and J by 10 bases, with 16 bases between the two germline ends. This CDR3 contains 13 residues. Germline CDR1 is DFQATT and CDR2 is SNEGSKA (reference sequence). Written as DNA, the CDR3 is TGCAGTGCTAGTTTACAGGGGGGGAGGGAGCAGTTCTTC. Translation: CSASLQGGREQFF.

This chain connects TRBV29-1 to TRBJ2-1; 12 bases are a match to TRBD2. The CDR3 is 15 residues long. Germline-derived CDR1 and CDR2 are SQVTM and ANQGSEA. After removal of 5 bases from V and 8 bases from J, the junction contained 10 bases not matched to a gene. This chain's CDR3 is CSVSLRLAGEYEQFF. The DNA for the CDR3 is TGCAGCGTTAGCCTACGACTAGCGGGAGAATATGAGCAGTTCTTC.

The CDR3 DNA is TGCAGTGGGGAGGGCCGGGGAAACATTCAGTACTTC. Translation: CSGEGRGNIQYF. This chain joins TRBV20-1 and TRBJ2-4, with 7 bases identical to TRBD2. Germline-derived CDR1 and CDR2 are DFQATT and SNEGSKA (reference sequence). After removal of 7 bases from V and 6 bases from J, the junction contained 6 bases not matched to a gene. The CDR3 length is 12 residues.

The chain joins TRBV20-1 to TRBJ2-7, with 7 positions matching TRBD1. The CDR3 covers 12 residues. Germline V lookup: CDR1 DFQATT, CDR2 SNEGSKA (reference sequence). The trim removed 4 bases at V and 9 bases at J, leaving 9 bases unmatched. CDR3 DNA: TGCAGTGCTAACCAGGGGGATCTAGGGCAGTACTTC. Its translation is CSANQGDLGQYF.

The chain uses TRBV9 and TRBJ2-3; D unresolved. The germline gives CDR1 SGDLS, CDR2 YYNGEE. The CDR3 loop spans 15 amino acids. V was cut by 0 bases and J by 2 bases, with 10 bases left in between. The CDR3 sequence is CASSVGGIHTDTQYF. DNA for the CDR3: TGTGCCAGCAGCGTAGGTGGGATCCACACAGATACGCAGTATTTT.

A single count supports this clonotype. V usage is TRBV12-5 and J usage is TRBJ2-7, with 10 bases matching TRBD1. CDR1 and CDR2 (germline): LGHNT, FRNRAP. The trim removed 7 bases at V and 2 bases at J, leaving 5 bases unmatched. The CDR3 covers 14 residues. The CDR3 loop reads CASALGTGAYEQYF. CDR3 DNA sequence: TGTGCTAGTGCTCTCGGGACAGGGGCCTACGAGCAGTACTTC.

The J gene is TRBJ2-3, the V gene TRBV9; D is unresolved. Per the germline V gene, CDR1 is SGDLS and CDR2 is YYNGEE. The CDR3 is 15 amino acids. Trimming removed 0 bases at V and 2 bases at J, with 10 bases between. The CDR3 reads CASSVVGLATDTQYF. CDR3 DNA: TGTGCCAGCAGCGTAGTGGGTCTGGCCACAGATACGCAGTATTTT.

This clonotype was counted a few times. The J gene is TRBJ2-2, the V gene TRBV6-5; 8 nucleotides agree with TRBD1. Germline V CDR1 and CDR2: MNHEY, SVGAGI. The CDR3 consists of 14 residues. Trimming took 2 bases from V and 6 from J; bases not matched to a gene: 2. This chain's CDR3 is CASSYNRGAGELFF. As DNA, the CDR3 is TGTGCCAGCAGTTACAACAGGGGGGCCGGGGAGCTGTTTTTT.

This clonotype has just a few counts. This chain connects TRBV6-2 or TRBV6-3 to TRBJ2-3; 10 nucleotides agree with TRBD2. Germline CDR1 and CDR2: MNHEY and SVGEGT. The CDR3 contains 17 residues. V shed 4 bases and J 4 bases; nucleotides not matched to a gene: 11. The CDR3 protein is CASSFHYGTSVSDTQYF. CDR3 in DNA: TGTGCCAGCAGTTTTCACTACGGGACTAGCGTTTCAGATACGCAGTATTTT.

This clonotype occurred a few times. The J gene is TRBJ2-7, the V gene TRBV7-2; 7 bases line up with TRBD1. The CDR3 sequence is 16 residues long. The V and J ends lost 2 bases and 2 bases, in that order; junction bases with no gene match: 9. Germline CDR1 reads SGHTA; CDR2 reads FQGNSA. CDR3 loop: CASSLRPVTGAYEQYF. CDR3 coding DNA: TGTGCCAGCAGCTTAAGACCTGTAACAGGGGCCTACGAGCAGTACTTC. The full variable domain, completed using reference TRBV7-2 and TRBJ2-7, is GAGVSQSPSNKVTEKGKDVELRCDPISGHTALYWYRQSLGQGLEFLIYFQGNSAPDKSGLPSDRFSAERTGGSVSTLTIQRTQQEDSAVYLCASSLRPVTGAYEQYFGPGTRLTVT.

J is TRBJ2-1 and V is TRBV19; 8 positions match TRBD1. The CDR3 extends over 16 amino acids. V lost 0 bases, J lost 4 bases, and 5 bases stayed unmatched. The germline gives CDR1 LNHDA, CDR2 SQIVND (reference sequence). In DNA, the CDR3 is TGTGCCAGTAGTATAGAGGCAGGGGGCCGGTACAATGAGCAGTTCTTC. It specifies CASSIEAGGRYNEQFF.

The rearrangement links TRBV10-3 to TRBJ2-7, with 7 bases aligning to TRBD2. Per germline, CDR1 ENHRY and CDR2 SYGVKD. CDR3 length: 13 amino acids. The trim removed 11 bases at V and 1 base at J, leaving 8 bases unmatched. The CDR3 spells CAAWGGESYEQYF. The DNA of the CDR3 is TGTGCCGCATGGGGAGGGGAATCCTACGAGCAGTACTTC.

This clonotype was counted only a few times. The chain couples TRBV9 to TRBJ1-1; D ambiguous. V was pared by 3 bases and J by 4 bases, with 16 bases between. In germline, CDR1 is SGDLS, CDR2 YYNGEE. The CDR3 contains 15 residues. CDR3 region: CASSEIHPGGTEAFF. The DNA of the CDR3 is TGTGCCAGCAGCGAAATCCATCCCGGCGGCACTGAAGCTTTCTTT.

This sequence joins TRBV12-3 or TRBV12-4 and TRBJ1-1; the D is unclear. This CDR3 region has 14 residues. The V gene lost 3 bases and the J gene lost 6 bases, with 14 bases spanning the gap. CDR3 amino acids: CASSLLEGSAEAFF. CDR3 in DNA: TGTGCCAGCAGTTTGCTAGAAGGGAGCGCTGAAGCTTTCTTT.

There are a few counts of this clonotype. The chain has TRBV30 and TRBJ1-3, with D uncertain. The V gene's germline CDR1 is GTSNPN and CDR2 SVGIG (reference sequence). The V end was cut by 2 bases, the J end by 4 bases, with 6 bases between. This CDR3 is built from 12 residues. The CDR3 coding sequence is TGTGCCTGGAGTCCTTTGGGAAACACCATATATTTT. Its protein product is CAWSPLGNTIYF.

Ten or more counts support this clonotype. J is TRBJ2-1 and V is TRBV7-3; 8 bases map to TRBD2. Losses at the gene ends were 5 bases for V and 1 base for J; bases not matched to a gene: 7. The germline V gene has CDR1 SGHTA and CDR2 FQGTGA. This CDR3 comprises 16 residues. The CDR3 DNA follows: TGTGCCAGCAGCCCGAAGGAGCGGGGGTCCTACAATGAGCAGTTCTTC. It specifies CASSPKERGSYNEQFF.

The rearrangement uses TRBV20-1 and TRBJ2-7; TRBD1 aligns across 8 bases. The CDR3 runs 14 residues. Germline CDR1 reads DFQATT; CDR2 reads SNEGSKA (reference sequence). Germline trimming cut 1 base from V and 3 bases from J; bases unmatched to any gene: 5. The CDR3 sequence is CSARGRTGIYEQYF. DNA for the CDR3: TGCAGTGCTAGAGGCAGGACAGGGATCTACGAGCAGTACTTC.

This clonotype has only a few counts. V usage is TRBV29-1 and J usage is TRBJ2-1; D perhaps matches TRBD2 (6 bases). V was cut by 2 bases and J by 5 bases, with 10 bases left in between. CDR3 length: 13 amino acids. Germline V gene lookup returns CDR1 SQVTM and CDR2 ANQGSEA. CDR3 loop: CSVESRENNEQFF. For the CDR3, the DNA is TGCAGCGTTGAAAGCCGGGAGAACAATGAGCAGTTCTTC.

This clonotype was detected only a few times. The CDR3 protein is CASSSAVREGRGRTDTQYF. The CDR3 coding sequence is TGTGCCAGCAGCTCTGCGGTGCGGGAGGGACGAGGGAGGACAGATACGCAGTATTTT. The genes are TRBV7-6 and TRBJ2-3, with TRBD2 matching 9 bases. CDR3 length equals 19 residues. From germline, CDR1 is SGHVS and CDR2 FNYEAQ. Unmatched junction bases numbered 17, after V lost 4 bases and J lost 3 bases. Full variable domain (rest looked up from reference TRBV7-6 and TRBJ2-3): GAGVSQSPRYKVTKRGQDVALRCDPISGHVSLYWYRQALGQGPEFLTYFNYEAQQDKSGLPNDRFSAERPEGSISTLTIQRTEQRDSAMYRCASSSAVREGRGRTDTQYFGPGTRLTVL.